The rows below give T cell receptor beta chains drawn from one sample of a study of blood T cells in healthy people across ages. Via MiXCR, TCRdb re-called the 5' RACE reads, giving one row per CDR3 protein. The data contain 700,000 to 950,000 distinct CDR3 sequences, 58% of them singletons. The sample taken for sequencing was blood. These receptors all stem from a man aged 25-40 years in good health. The CDR3 runs from the conserved cysteine through the conserved F or W. A D gene is named only where the DNA matches it firmly. Not every row has a clone size; where given, it reads once, few, many or a size class.

j_gene: TRBJ2-1; d_gene: TRBD2; v_gene: TRBV12-3/TRBV12-4; abundance: -; CDR3aa: CASSLIGAGGYNEQFF; CDR3nt: TGTGCCAGCAGTTTGATAGGAGCGGGGGGCTACAATGAGCAGTTCTTC
j_gene: TRBJ2-7; d_gene: -; v_gene: TRBV29-1; abundance: few; CDR3aa: CTYIRGYEQYF; CDR3nt: TGCACTTACATTCGCGGGTACGAGCAGTACTTC
j_gene: TRBJ2-5; d_gene: -; v_gene: TRBV30; abundance: -; CDR3aa: CAWSHAGSETQYF; CDR3nt: TGTGCCTGGAGTCATGCGGGGTCAGAGACCCAGTACTTC
j_gene: TRBJ2-4; d_gene: -; v_gene: TRBV28; abundance: -; CDR3aa: CASSLPTFGVRGNIQYF; CDR3nt: TGTGCCAGCAGTTTACCCACATTTGGGGTTCGGGGTAACATTCAGTACTTC
j_gene: TRBJ2-1; d_gene: TRBD1; v_gene: TRBV29-1; abundance: -; CDR3aa: CSAGTGRNNEQFF; CDR3nt: TGCAGCGCCGGGACAGGGCGAAACAATGAGCAGTTCTTC
j_gene: TRBJ2-1; d_gene: -; v_gene: TRBV5-1; abundance: few; CDR3aa: CASSLDTYEQFF; CDR3nt: TGCGCCAGCAGCTTGGACACCTACGAGCAGTTCTTC
j_gene: TRBJ1-2; d_gene: -; v_gene: TRBV11-2; abundance: few; CDR3aa: CASEVAESNYGYTF; CDR3nt: TGTGCCAGCGAAGTGGCCGAGTCTAACTATGGCTACACCTTC
j_gene: TRBJ2-7; d_gene: -; v_gene: TRBV7-9; abundance: -; CDR3aa: CASSSTEGGDEQYF; CDR3nt: TGTGCCAGCAGCTCGACTGAGGGGGGAGACGAGCAGTACTTC
j_gene: TRBJ2-7; d_gene: -; v_gene: TRBV12-3/TRBV12-4; abundance: -; CDR3aa: CASSVLGLTYEQYF; CDR3nt: TGTGCCAGCAGTGTTTTAGGACTGACCTACGAGCAGTACTTC
j_gene: TRBJ1-1; d_gene: -; v_gene: TRBV29-1; abundance: few; CDR3aa: CSVQLVWSGAFF; CDR3nt: TGCAGCGTACAGTTGGTCTGGTCTGGAGCTTTCTTT
j_gene: TRBJ2-5; d_gene: TRBD2; v_gene: TRBV4-1; abundance: -; CDR3aa: CASSQVISGGREQYF; CDR3nt: TGCGCCAGCAGCCAAGTGATTAGCGGGGGGAGGGAGCAGTACTTC
j_gene: TRBJ1-6; d_gene: -; v_gene: TRBV20-1; abundance: -; CDR3aa: CSARGESRPLHF; CDR3nt: TGCAGTGCTAGAGGGGAATCGAGGCCCCTCCACTTT
j_gene: TRBJ2-5; d_gene: TRBD2; v_gene: TRBV27; abundance: -; CDR3aa: CASRAAGRETQYF; CDR3nt: TGTGCCAGCAGGGCAGCGGGGCGAGAGACCCAGTACTTC
j_gene: TRBJ2-5; d_gene: -; v_gene: TRBV2; abundance: -; CDR3aa: CASRRLLTQETQYF; CDR3nt: TGTGCCAGCCGGCGACTTCTTACGCAAGAGACCCAGTACTTC
j_gene: TRBJ2-1; d_gene: -; v_gene: TRBV7-3; abundance: -; CDR3aa: CASSLAGSGEGQFF; CDR3nt: TGTGCCAGCAGCTTAGCGGGTTCCGGGGAAGGGCAGTTCTTC
j_gene: TRBJ2-1; d_gene: TRBD2; v_gene: TRBV29-1; abundance: -; CDR3aa: CSVDGIASGKGGYNEQFF; CDR3nt: TGCAGCGTTGATGGTATTGCTAGCGGGAAGGGGGGCTACAATGAGCAGTTCTTC
j_gene: TRBJ2-3; d_gene: -; v_gene: TRBV15; abundance: few; CDR3aa: CATSRNQQDTQYF; CDR3nt: TGTGCCACCAGCAGGAACCAGCAAGATACGCAGTATTTT
j_gene: TRBJ1-2; d_gene: -; v_gene: TRBV6-1; abundance: -; CDR3aa: CASVEAWRRDEGYTF; CDR3nt: TGTGCCAGCGTCGAGGCCTGGCGGAGGGATGAGGGCTACACCTTC
j_gene: TRBJ2-6; d_gene: -; v_gene: TRBV7-3; abundance: few; CDR3aa: CASSYSTGRTGGANVLTF; CDR3nt: TGTGCCAGCAGCTACTCCACCGGACGGACTGGTGGGGCCAACGTCCTGACTTTC
j_gene: TRBJ2-3; d_gene: TRBD2; v_gene: TRBV6-5; abundance: once; CDR3aa: CASSYHGTSGSVDTQYF; CDR3nt: TGTGCCAGCAGTTACCATGGGACTAGCGGGAGTGTGGATACGCAGTATTTT
j_gene: TRBJ2-7; d_gene: -; v_gene: TRBV27; abundance: -; CDR3aa: CASSFQGISYEQYF; CDR3nt: TGTGCCAGCAGTTTTCAGGGGATCTCCTACGAGCAGTACTTC
j_gene: TRBJ2-1; d_gene: -; v_gene: TRBV15; abundance: -; CDR3aa: CATSRGGGVDEQFF; CDR3nt: TGTGCCACCAGCAGAGGCGGAGGCGTGGATGAGCAGTTCTTC
j_gene: TRBJ2-1; d_gene: -; v_gene: TRBV20-1; abundance: few; CDR3aa: CSASGGPGEQFF; CDR3nt: TGCAGTGCTAGTGGGGGGCCTGGCGAGCAGTTCTTC
j_gene: TRBJ1-1; d_gene: -; v_gene: TRBV5-1; abundance: -; CDR3aa: CASSPGGAQNTEAFF; CDR3nt: TGCGCCAGCAGCCCGGGGGGAGCCCAGAACACTGAAGCTTTCTTT
j_gene: TRBJ2-5; d_gene: -; v_gene: TRBV4-2; abundance: -; CDR3aa: CASSQDWTAETQYF; CDR3nt: TGTGCCAGCAGCCAAGATTGGACAGCCGAGACCCAGTACTTC
j_gene: TRBJ1-5; d_gene: TRBD1; v_gene: TRBV5-8; abundance: -; CDR3aa: CASSAGTGLNQPQHF; CDR3nt: TGTGCCAGCAGCGCAGGGACAGGTTTAAATCAGCCCCAGCATTTT
j_gene: TRBJ2-2; d_gene: TRBD1; v_gene: TRBV5-1; abundance: -; CDR3aa: CASSWGTGPPTGELFF; CDR3nt: TGCGCCAGCAGCTGGGGGACAGGGCCCCCTACCGGGGAGCTGTTTTTT
j_gene: TRBJ2-7; d_gene: -; v_gene: TRBV28; abundance: few; CDR3aa: CASSSEFGYYEQYF; CDR3nt: TGTGCCAGCAGTTCAGAATTCGGGTACTACGAGCAGTACTTC
j_gene: TRBJ2-1; d_gene: TRBD2; v_gene: TRBV10-3; abundance: -; CDR3aa: CAISERTSGRAPMGEQFF; CDR3nt: TGTGCCATCAGTGAGCGGACTAGCGGGAGGGCCCCTATGGGGGAGCAGTTCTTC
j_gene: TRBJ2-7; d_gene: TRBD2; v_gene: TRBV2; abundance: -; CDR3aa: CASSEALPGSGRSLYF; CDR3nt: TGTGCCAGCAGTGAAGCCCTTCCGGGTAGCGGGAGGTCCTTGTACTTC
j_gene: TRBJ2-5; d_gene: -; v_gene: TRBV3-1; abundance: -; CDR3aa: CASSPASILSLGETQYF; CDR3nt: TGTGCCAGCAGCCCCGCATCAATCTTGTCCTTGGGAGAGACCCAGTACTTC
j_gene: TRBJ1-2; d_gene: -; v_gene: TRBV7-2; abundance: few; CDR3aa: CASSQQPVGGYTF; CDR3nt: TGTGCCAGCAGTCAACAGCCGGTGGGGGGCTACACCTTC
j_gene: TRBJ2-3; d_gene: TRBD2; v_gene: TRBV13; abundance: -; CDR3aa: CASSARGTSGTDTQYF; CDR3nt: TGTGCCAGCAGCGCCCGCGGGACTAGCGGCACAGATACGCAGTATTTT
j_gene: TRBJ2-3; d_gene: TRBD2; v_gene: TRBV12-3/TRBV12-4; abundance: -; CDR3aa: CASSQTSGFTDTQYF; CDR3nt: TGTGCCAGCAGCCAGACTAGCGGGTTCACAGATACGCAGTATTTT
j_gene: TRBJ2-6; d_gene: -; v_gene: TRBV7-9; abundance: few; CDR3aa: CASSFSPSGANVLTF; CDR3nt: TGTGCCAGCAGCTTCAGCCCCTCTGGGGCCAACGTCCTGACTTTC
j_gene: TRBJ2-1; d_gene: -; v_gene: TRBV29-1; abundance: few; CDR3aa: CSVKRGGYNEQFF; CDR3nt: TGCAGCGTAAAGAGGGGAGGCTACAATGAGCAGTTCTTC
j_gene: TRBJ2-7; d_gene: -; v_gene: TRBV28; abundance: -; CDR3aa: CASSLSYYLYEQYF; CDR3nt: TGTGCCAGCAGTTTATCGTACTACCTCTACGAGCAGTACTTC
j_gene: TRBJ1-2; d_gene: -; v_gene: TRBV10-3; abundance: few; CDR3aa: CAISESRLNYGYTF; CDR3nt: TGTGCCATCAGTGAGTCGCGGTTAAACTATGGCTACACCTTC
j_gene: TRBJ2-6; d_gene: -; v_gene: TRBV6-5; abundance: -; CDR3aa: CASSYPTPSGANVLTF; CDR3nt: TGTGCCAGCAGTTACCCAACTCCCTCTGGGGCCAACGTCCTGACTTTC
j_gene: TRBJ2-5; d_gene: TRBD1; v_gene: TRBV3-1; abundance: few; CDR3aa: CASSQDSDRGQETQYF; CDR3nt: TGTGCCAGCAGCCAAGATTCAGACAGGGGGCAAGAGACCCAGTACTTC
j_gene: TRBJ2-1; d_gene: -; v_gene: TRBV5-6; abundance: -; CDR3aa: CASSLSWVASYNEQFF; CDR3nt: TGTGCCAGCAGCTTAAGTTGGGTGGCTTCCTACAATGAGCAGTTCTTC
j_gene: TRBJ2-5; d_gene: TRBD1; v_gene: TRBV6-2/TRBV6-3; abundance: -; CDR3aa: CASSYSVGTGLRETQYF; CDR3nt: TGTGCCAGCAGTTACTCTGTCGGGACAGGGTTACGGGAGACCCAGTACTTC
j_gene: TRBJ1-5; d_gene: -; v_gene: TRBV7-2; abundance: once; CDR3aa: CASSADGGRGAQHF; CDR3nt: TGTGCCAGCAGTGCGGACGGTGGAAGAGGGGCCCAGCATTTT
j_gene: TRBJ2-5; d_gene: -; v_gene: TRBV6-5; abundance: few; CDR3aa: CASSYALGQETQYF; CDR3nt: TGTGCCAGCAGTTACGCCTTAGGGCAAGAGACCCAGTACTTC
j_gene: TRBJ2-1; d_gene: -; v_gene: TRBV20-1; abundance: -; CDR3aa: CSGGASSEQFF; CDR3nt: TGCAGTGGGGGGGCCTCGTCTGAGCAGTTCTTC